These 5 T cell receptor beta chains originate from one sample sequenced in a study of STAT3 mutations in large granular lymphocyte leukemia. Assay used: immunoSEQ multiplex PCR; TCRdb lists only in-frame clones, some missing. The data contain roughly 38,000 clones, over 75% of them singletons. Overall study findings and caveats: In T-cell large granular lymphocyte leukemia, about half of patients showed multiple immunodominant subclonotypes.

Their cognate antigens are unknown. Sequenced: PBMCs. These receptors came from a human donor with T large granular lymphocyte leukemia. Some clones in this sample may be carry-over from other donors' samples.

The V call is TRBV5-1, the J call TRBJ2-5, with D perhaps TRBD1 or TRBD2 (5 bases each). Trimming shortened V by 3 bases and J by 1 base, and 10 bases separated the two germline ends. The CDR3 runs to 14 residues. Germline V CDR1 and CDR2: SGHRS, YFSETQ. CDR3 nucleotide sequence: TGCGCCAGCAGCTGGGGGACGGCCCAAGAGACCCAGTACTTC. Its translation is CASSWGTAQETQYF.

The rearrangement links TRBV4-1 to TRBJ1-1; 12 bases are shared with TRBD1. Germline V gene data show CDR1 as MGHRA and CDR2 as YSYEKL. After removal of 7 bases from V and 13 bases from J, the junction contained 13 bases not matched to a gene. The CDR3 is 14 residues long. The CDR3 sequence is CASTPPGQGAEGFF. Here the CDR3 DNA reads TGCGCCAGCACCCCCCCGGGACAGGGGGCCGAGGGTTTCTTT.

Notes on this clone: Other nucleotide sequences in the sample specify the same CDR3. The genes are TRBV20-1 and TRBJ1-1; no firm D call. The CDR3 extends over 11 amino acids. V was cut by 6 bases and J by 0 bases, with 5 bases left in between. CDR1 is DFQATT, CDR2 SNEGSKA, per germline (reference sequence). CDR3 DNA: TGCAGTGCGCCACTGAACACTGAAGCTTTCTTT. It yields the protein CSAPLNTEAFF.

The chain couples TRBV5-1 to TRBJ2-7; D is uncertain. The CDR3 contains 13 residues. V lost 3 bases and J 5 bases, leaving 12 bases between the germline ends. Germline V gene lookup returns CDR1 SGHRS and CDR2 YFSETQ. The CDR3 here is CASSYNPKDEQYF. As DNA, the CDR3 is TGCGCCAGCAGCTACAACCCTAAAGACGAGCAGTACTTC.

The rearrangement joins TRBV5-1 to TRBJ2-1, with D tentatively TRBD2 (5 bases). The V gene lost 0 bases and the J gene lost 10 bases, with 11 bases spanning the gap. This CDR3 has 13 residues. Germline V gives CDR1 SGHRS, CDR2 YFSETQ. The CDR3 spells CASSLDGGGEQFF. CDR3 nucleotides: TGCGCCAGCAGCTTGGATGGAGGTGGGGAGCAGTTCTTC.